These 16 T cell receptor beta chains were sequenced from one sample in a study of blood T cells in healthy people across ages. A J-beta primer mix and a sample-barcoded 5' primer were used in a second PCR of roughly 7 to 12 cycles. One entry per CDR3 protein, called by TCRdb with MiXCR from the 5' RACE reads. The sample carries 1.5 million to 1.9 million distinct CDR3 sequences, roughly two fifths recorded once. Source material: blood. Receptor source: a woman aged 18-35 years in good health.

V usage is TRBV13 and J usage is TRBJ2-5; D might be TRBD2 (6 bases). The closer fit of TRBJ2-1 to the DNA end suggests the J call may be wrong. CDR1 and CDR2 (germline): PRHDT, FYEKMQ (reference sequence). This CDR3 is 14 amino acids long. The CDR3, as DNA: TGTGCCAGCAGCTTAAGGGGACTTCAAGAGACCCAGTTCTTC. It specifies CASSLRGLQETQFF.

This clonotype was observed a handful of times. The V gene is TRBV19, the J gene TRBJ2-6, with TRBD2 as a possible D gene (6 bases). Germline V lookup: CDR1 LNHDA, CDR2 SQIVND (reference sequence). V was shortened by 0 bases and J by 1 base, with 7 bases between the two germline ends. The CDR3 contains 16 residues. The CDR3 DNA reads as TGTGCCAGTAGTATAGACGGAGGGTCTGGGGCCAACGTCCTGACTTTC. It translates to CASSIDGGSGANVLTF.

This clonotype was counted between two and nine times. The chain carries TRBV7-2 and TRBJ2-1, with 8 bases aligning to TRBD2. The CDR3 totals 13 residues. Germline trimming cut 4 bases from V and 13 bases from J; bases unmatched to any gene: 9. Germline values: CDR1 SGHTA, CDR2 FQGNSA. The DNA for the CDR3 is TGTGCCAGCAGCTCCACCCCAACTAGCGGACAGTTCTTC. This codes for CASSSTPTSGQFF.

The V call is TRBV15, the J call TRBJ2-4; 13 nucleotides agree with TRBD2. The J call may be in error: the DNA end matches TRBJ2-7 better. The CDR3 is 17 amino acids. CDR1 is LNHNV and CDR2 is YYDKDF in the germline V gene (reference sequence). The CDR3 loop reads CATSSAGLAGPIYEQYF. The CDR3 coding sequence is TGTGCCACCAGCAGCGCGGGACTAGCGGGACCCATTTACGAGCAGTACTTC.

There are a few counts of this clonotype. This chain connects TRBV27 to TRBJ2-3; a possible D gene is TRBD1 (6 bases). V was pared by 3 bases and J by 3 bases, with 13 bases between. This CDR3 region has 15 residues. Germline CDR1 reads MNHEY; CDR2 reads SMNVEV (reference sequence). The CDR3 coding sequence is TGTGCCAGCAGTTTTTTGCCTCAGGGGACAGATACGCAGTATTTT. It encodes CASSFLPQGTDTQYF.

The table lists this clonotype with a few counts. The chain is built from TRBV12-3 or TRBV12-4 and TRBJ1-2; D is unresolved. The length of the CDR3 is 12 residues. With 8 bases removed from V and 4 bases from J, the gap between germline ends came to 11 bases. Here the CDR3 reads CASGVFSYGYTF. Written as DNA, the CDR3 is TGTGCCAGCGGAGTTTTTAGCTATGGCTACACCTTC.

The chain joins TRBV12-3 or TRBV12-4 to TRBJ1-1; a weak D match, TRBD1 (5 bases). CDR3 length: 15 amino acids. The V and J ends lost 3 bases and 4 bases respectively, with 15 bases between them. Written as DNA, the CDR3 is TGTGCCAGCAGTTTTGGGGTCCAGGGTCTCACTGAAGCTTTCTTT. This codes for CASSFGVQGLTEAFF.

This CDR3 reads CASSKKSSRGETQYF. The DNA of the CDR3 is TGTGCCAGCAGCAAAAAAAGTTCCCGAGGAGAGACCCAGTACTTC. The chain uses TRBV21-1 and TRBJ2-7; the table's D call, TRBD1, was not checked against the DNA. The J call may be mistaken, given a closer DNA end match to TRBJ2-5. TRBV21-1 is a pseudogene locus. The CDR3 sequence is 15 residues long.

This clonotype occurred a few times. A much larger clone lies one base from this, so it may be a read error. The rearrangement uses TRBV7-8 and TRBJ2-1; TRBD2 aligns across 8 bases. The DNA end is a closer match to TRBJ2-7, so the J assignment may be wrong. The CDR3 contains 16 residues. Germline values: CDR1 SGHVS, CDR2 FQNEAQ. As DNA, the CDR3 is TGTGCCAGCAGCCTAAGCGGGAGTGGCTCCTACAATGAGCAGTACTTC. This gives the protein CASSLSGSGSYNEQYF.

This chain uses TRBV7-9 with TRBJ1-5, with TRBD1 matching 7 bases. The CDR3 totals 14 residues. V lost 5 bases, J lost 3 bases, and 4 bases stayed unmatched. Germline-derived CDR1 and CDR2 are SEHNR and FQNEAQ (reference sequence). The CDR3 protein is CASSPRGPNQPQHF. The CDR3, as DNA: TGTGCCAGCAGCCCAAGGGGGCCCAATCAGCCCCAGCATTTT.

CDR3: CSASRLSRGSEQYF. CDR3 coding DNA: TGCAGTGCTAGTCGACTCAGCAGGGGTTCGGAGCAGTACTTC. The chain combines TRBV20-1 with TRBJ2-5, with D possibly matching TRBD1 (6 bases). The CDR3 spans 14 residues. Germline CDR1 and CDR2: DFQATT and SNEGSKA (reference sequence). Deletions cut 3 bases from V and 11 bases from J, with 22 bases between.

V is TRBV9 and J is TRBJ2-7; the D is unclear. The CDR3 consists of 14 residues. Trimming removed 4 bases at V and 2 bases at J, with 13 bases between. Germline values: CDR1 SGDLS, CDR2 YYNGEE. DNA for the CDR3: TGTGCCAGCAGCCAAGGAAGGAGTGCCTACGAGCAGTACTTC. The encoded protein is CASSQGRSAYEQYF.

The chain links TRBV6-5 to TRBJ2-1, with D tentatively TRBD1 or TRBD2 (5 bases each). V gave up 5 bases and J gave up 11 bases, with 19 bases separating them. Germline V gene lookup returns CDR1 MNHEY and CDR2 SVGAGI. CDR3 length equals 14 residues. The DNA of the CDR3 is TGTGCCAGCAGTACGGACTCCCGGGGCAGGAAGCAGTTCTTC. Its translation: CASSTDSRGRKQFF.

The chain joins TRBV20-1 to TRBJ2-3, with TRBD2 as a possible D gene (6 bases). Germline lookup yields CDR1 DFQATT and CDR2 SNEGSKA (reference sequence). There are 14 residues in the CDR3. Trimming left V 2 bases short and J 6 bases short, with 15 bases between. The CDR3 here is CSARRSGRGDTQYF. DNA for the CDR3: TGCAGTGCTAGACGCAGCGGTCGGGGGGATACGCAGTATTTT.

The chain links TRBV25-1 to TRBJ1-2; 10 nucleotides align to TRBD1. The J segment lost 8 bases and the V segment lost 1 base, leaving 7 bases of the junction unmatched. The germline V gene encodes CDR1 MGHDK and CDR2 SYGVNS. The CDR3 is made up of 15 amino acids. The CDR3 sequence: CASSESLGTGAGYTF. The CDR3 DNA is TGTGCCAGCAGTGAATCACTCGGGACAGGGGCCGGCTACACCTTC.

The genes are TRBV7-2 and TRBJ2-1, with TRBD2 identical over 8 bases. V gave up 4 bases and J gave up 7 bases; unmatched junction bases: 9. The CDR3 contains 15 residues. Germline V gene sequence: CDR1 SGHTA, CDR2 FQGNSA. Here the CDR3 DNA reads TGTGCCAGCAGCTCAAGAAAGCGGGAGAGGAATGAGCAGTTCTTC. Protein product: CASSSRKRERNEQFF.